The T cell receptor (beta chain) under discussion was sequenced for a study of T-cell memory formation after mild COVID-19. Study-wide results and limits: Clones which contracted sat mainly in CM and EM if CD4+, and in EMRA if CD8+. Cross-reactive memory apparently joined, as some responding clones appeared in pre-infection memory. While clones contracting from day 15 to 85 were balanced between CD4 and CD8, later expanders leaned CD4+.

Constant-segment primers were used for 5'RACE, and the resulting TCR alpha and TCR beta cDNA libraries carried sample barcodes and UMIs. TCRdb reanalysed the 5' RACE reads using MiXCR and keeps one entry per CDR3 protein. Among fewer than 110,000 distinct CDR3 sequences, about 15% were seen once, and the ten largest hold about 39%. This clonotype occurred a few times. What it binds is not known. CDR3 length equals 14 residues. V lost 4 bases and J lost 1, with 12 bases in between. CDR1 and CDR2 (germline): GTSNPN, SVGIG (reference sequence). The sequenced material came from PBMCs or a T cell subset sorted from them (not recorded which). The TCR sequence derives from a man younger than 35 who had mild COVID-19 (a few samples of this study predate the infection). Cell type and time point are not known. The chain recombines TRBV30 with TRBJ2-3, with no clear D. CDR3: CAWTRAAGTDTQYF. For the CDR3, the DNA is TGTGCCTGGACCCGGGCGGCCGGCACAGATACGCAGTATTTT.